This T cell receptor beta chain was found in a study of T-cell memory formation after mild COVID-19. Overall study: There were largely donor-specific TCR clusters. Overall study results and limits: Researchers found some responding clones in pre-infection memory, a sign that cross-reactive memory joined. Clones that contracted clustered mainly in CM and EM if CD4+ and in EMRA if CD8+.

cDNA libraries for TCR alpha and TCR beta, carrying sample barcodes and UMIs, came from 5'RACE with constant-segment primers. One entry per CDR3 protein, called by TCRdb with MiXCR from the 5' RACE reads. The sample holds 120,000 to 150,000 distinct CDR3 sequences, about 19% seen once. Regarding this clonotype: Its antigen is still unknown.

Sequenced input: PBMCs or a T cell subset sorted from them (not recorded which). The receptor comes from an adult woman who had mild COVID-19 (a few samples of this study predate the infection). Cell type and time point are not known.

DNA of the CDR3: TGTGCCAGCTCACCTAAGACTAGCGGCCCTTTTAATGAGCAGTTCTTC. Encoded protein: CASSPKTSGPFNEQFF. The V gene is TRBV18, the J gene TRBJ2-1; 9 bases match TRBD2. The V and J ends lost 3 bases and 7 bases, in that order; junction bases with no gene match: 10. In germline, CDR1 is KGHSH, CDR2 LQKENI. There are 16 residues in the CDR3.